This TCR beta chain came from a study of T cell changes during pregnancy in multiple sclerosis. Germline V gives CDR1 SGHTA, CDR2 FQGNSA. V shed 0 bases and J 9 bases; nucleotides not matched to a gene: 5. This CDR3 region has 15 residues. The data were produced by immunoSEQ multiplex PCR, yet TCRdb's version contains in-frame clones alone and is incomplete. Altogether roughly 51,000 clones are present, roughly 90% being singletons, with the ten largest covering less than 0.2%. The TCR sequence derives from a female donor in good health, enrolled as a control in a pregnancy study. V is TRBV7-2 and J is TRBJ2-1; the match to TRBD1 covers 10 bases. Sequencing was performed on CD4+ T cells from peripheral blood mononuclear cells, taken after pregnancy. The CDR3 bases are TGTGCCAGCAGCTTAGCAGGACAGGGGGTTGCTGAGCAGTTCTTC. Translated: CASSLAGQGVAEQFF.